This T cell receptor (beta chain) was captured in a study of beta chain features in type 1 diabetes. Whole-study findings and limits: Patients' naive, central memory and Treg TCRB repertoires seemed closer to one another than those of healthy donors.

CDR1 and CDR2 from the germline V gene are SQVTM and ANQGSEA. The CDR3 has 17 amino acids. The junction had 7 bases not matched to a gene; V was cut back by 4 bases and J by 2 bases. Sorting that relied on CD45RO/CCR7/CD25/CD127/CD95/CD27 yielded CD4+ naive, central memory, regulatory and stem cell-like memory cells. All of the isolated RNA was reverse transcribed, so expressed TCRB transcripts were sequenced. Sequenced by immunoSEQ multiplex PCR; TCRdb stores in-frame clones only, minus some. The sample holds 850,000 to 900,000 clones; under 20% are singletons and the top ten take 0.02% to 0.025%. As regards this clone: Its target is not known.

The clonotype was recovered from a young woman in good health. The J gene is TRBJ2-1, the V gene TRBV29-1, with TRBD2 matching 14 bases. Input material: naive CD4+ T cells from blood. The CDR3 DNA reads TGCAGCGTTGGCGGGACTAGCGGGAGACCCGCCTACAATGAGCAGTTCTTC. As protein: CSVGGTSGRPAYNEQFF.